This is a list of T cell receptor beta chains from one sample in a study of neurological immune-mediated disorders. TCRdb reprocessed the 5' RACE reads with MiXCR, giving one entry per CDR3 protein. The sample consists of 60,000 to 85,000 distinct CDR3 sequences, 4% to 6% of them appearing once. Sequenced input: PBMCs. The origin of the receptors is a man younger than 35 with multiple sclerosis. Each CDR3 is given without its conserved first and last residue. Fields, in order: J gene, V gene, CDR3 protein.

TRBJ2-5,TRBV7-2,ASSLGSSLQETQY
TRBJ1-2,TRBV5-1,ASSLAPGQEGGGYT
TRBJ2-1,TRBV20-1,SATTLRGGPNEQF
TRBJ1-5,TRBV20-1,SARDWGRGGSNQPQH
TRBJ1-2,TRBV10-3,AISGERTAGYT
TRBJ2-2,TRBV20-1,SARTGWYTGELF
TRBJ2-3,TRBV20-1,SARLADTQY
TRBJ2-7,TRBV7-2,ASSSTPGFGEQY
TRBJ2-1,TRBV28,ASSLPSGRYEQF
TRBJ2-4,TRBV7-6,ASSLVGLAGEGLIKNIQY
TRBJ1-1,TRBV20-1,SARDGGAGEYTEAF
TRBJ2-3,TRBV7-2,ASSCPPSTDTQY
TRBJ2-7,TRBV5-1,ASSLVTGGAYEQY
TRBJ1-2,TRBV24-1,ATSDWTGKGYT
TRBJ1-3,TRBV7-2,ASSQTSGSFGGNTIY
TRBJ2-7,TRBV7-2,ASSLFRGRVSEQY
TRBJ2-2,TRBV20-1,SARETTGGTGELF
TRBJ2-3,TRBV7-2,ASSLGASGGPDTQY
TRBJ2-1,TRBV7-2,ASSLSFADNEQF
TRBJ2-2,TRBV12-3/TRBV12-4,ASNAPGQGGGELF
TRBJ1-5,TRBV20-1,SLDRGNQPQH